Sequencing of this T cell receptor (beta chain) was carried out in a study of T cells after yellow fever vaccination. This clonotype was seen repeatedly, ten times or more. Making TCR cDNA involved 5'RACE template switching, which added UMIs and a universal primer site. TCRdb reprocessed the 5' RACE reads via MiXCR and lists one record per CDR3 protein. The sample has approximately 250,000 distinct CDR3 sequences; roughly 6.3% are singletons. Trimming took 1 base from V and 0 from J, leaving 9 bases between them. The V gene's germline CDR1 is LGHDT and CDR2 YNNKEL (reference sequence). The CDR3 extends over 15 amino acids.

This clonotype was obtained from a man aged 25 to 45 who received the YFV17D yellow fever vaccine. The sequencing used CD4+ T cells sorted from PBMCs, collected on the day of the yellow fever booster vaccination. The gene calls are TRBV3-1 and TRBJ2-5, with D possibly called TRBD1 or TRBD2 (5 bases each). The CDR3 DNA sequence: TGTGCCAGCAGCCAAGGAGGGGCCTACCAAGAGACCCAGTACTTC. It codes for CASSQGGAYQETQYF.